A selection of T cell receptor beta chains follows, all from one sample in a study of monozygotic twins with inflammatory bowel disease. Reprocessing the 5' RACE reads, TCRdb reports a single entry for every CDR3 protein and omits DNA. The sample's table shows more than 350,000 distinct CDR3 sequences. The sample was blood. All receptors derive from a human donor with ulcerative colitis or Crohn's disease, or a healthy co-twin of an affected twin (not recorded which). Each CDR3 is given with its conserved first and last residue. Fields, in order: CDR3 protein, J gene, V gene.

CASRGTGASYNEQFF | TRBJ2-1 | TRBV10-2
CASSQDMEHTGELFF | TRBJ2-2 | TRBV4-3
CASSLIANEQFF | TRBJ2-1 | TRBV7-2
CASSQAWATTALIGTEAFF | TRBJ1-1 | TRBV4-2
CASSQATGVDEQFF | TRBJ2-1 | TRBV4-3
CASSSQKEGRIEKLFF | TRBJ1-4 | TRBV5-4
CASSQDLEPPYEQYF | TRBJ2-7 | TRBV14
CASSRDSSNSPLHF | TRBJ1-6 | TRBV7-2
CASSVLLSYEQYF | TRBJ2-7 | TRBV7-9
CSVEGGVRVPDTQYF | TRBJ2-3 | TRBV29-1
CASSRGQGAAEAFF | TRBJ1-1 | TRBV12-3/TRBV12-4
CSASPLRTTGSSYNSPLHF | TRBJ1-6 | TRBV20-1
CASSFDSNNSPLHF | TRBJ1-6 | TRBV6-5
CASSPGQATIYEQYF | TRBJ2-7 | TRBV9
CASSVAGGPRRPQDTQYF | TRBJ2-3 | TRBV9
CASSIRTDYNQPQHF | TRBJ1-5 | TRBV19
CASSLGPALIDQPQHF | TRBJ1-5 | TRBV18
CASSLGQGEGGYTF | TRBJ1-2 | TRBV7-3
CASSLNWQNTEAFF | TRBJ1-1 | TRBV7-8
CASSLSPGITEAFF | TRBJ1-1 | TRBV27
CSAAREGDTIYF | TRBJ1-3 | TRBV20-1
CSAPGQGRTEAFF | TRBJ1-1 | TRBV20-1
CASSGPSGSTDTQYF | TRBJ2-3 | TRBV6-1
CASSPGLSPTHEQFF | TRBJ2-1 | TRBV5-4
CSASLTGGHEQYF | TRBJ2-7 | TRBV20-1
CASSLSDDQPQHF | TRBJ1-5 | TRBV12-3/TRBV12-4
CASSQQHNQPQHF | TRBJ1-5 | TRBV14
CASSPQGLAGGNEQFF | TRBJ2-1 | TRBV12-3/TRBV12-4
CASSRGTSGGIYEQYF | TRBJ2-7 | TRBV12-3/TRBV12-4
CASRGPRVLFF | TRBJ2-2 | TRBV28
CASSLGQGSQFF | TRBJ2-1 | TRBV12-3/TRBV12-4
CASSGTSGRGTYNEQFF | TRBJ2-1 | TRBV6-1
CASSQGDVLYNEQFF | TRBJ2-1 | TRBV3-1
CSALTQSGNTIYF | TRBJ1-3 | TRBV20-1
CASSPRGEAYNSPLHF | TRBJ1-6 | TRBV5-1
CASTTSTDSGDTQYF | TRBJ2-3 | TRBV12-3/TRBV12-4
CASSLAVSENTESFF | TRBJ1-1 | TRBV5-5
CSAPIYRGDAFF | TRBJ1-1 | TRBV20-1
CARSSTVGNTEAFF | TRBJ1-1 | TRBV7-8
CASSLSRATEAFF | TRBJ1-1 | TRBV11-1
CASSFFREEQFF | TRBJ2-1 | TRBV7-2
CASSPGDRAGYTF | TRBJ1-2 | TRBV3-1